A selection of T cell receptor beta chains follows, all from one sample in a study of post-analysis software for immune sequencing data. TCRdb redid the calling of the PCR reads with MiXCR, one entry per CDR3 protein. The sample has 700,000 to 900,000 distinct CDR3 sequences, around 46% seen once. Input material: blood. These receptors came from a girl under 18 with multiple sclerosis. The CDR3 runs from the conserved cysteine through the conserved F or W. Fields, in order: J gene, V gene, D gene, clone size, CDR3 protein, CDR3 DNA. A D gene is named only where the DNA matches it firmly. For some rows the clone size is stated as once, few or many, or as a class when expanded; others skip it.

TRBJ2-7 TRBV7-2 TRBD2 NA CASSSLLAGLPYF TGTGCCAGCAGCTCCCTCCTAGCGGGTCTACCGTACTTC
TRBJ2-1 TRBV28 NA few CASSLDARSYNEQFF TGTGCCAGCAGTTTAGACGCACGCTCCTACAATGAGCAGTTCTTC
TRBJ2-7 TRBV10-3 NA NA CAISSDYRANEQYF TGTGCCATCAGCTCCGACTACAGGGCTAACGAGCAGTACTTC
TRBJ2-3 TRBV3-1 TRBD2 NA CASSQGERLAGGDTQYF TGTGCCAGCAGCCAAGGGGAAAGACTAGCGGGAGGAGATACGCAGTATTTT
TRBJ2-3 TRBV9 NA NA CASSVDDHLDTQYF TGTGCCAGCAGCGTCGACGACCATCTCGATACGCAGTATTTT
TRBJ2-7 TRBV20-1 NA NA CSARNGVKYEQYF TGCAGTGCTAGAAATGGGGTAAAGTACGAGCAGTACTTC
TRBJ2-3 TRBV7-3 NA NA CASSLTSAVGTDTQYF TGTGCCAGCAGCTTAACGTCGGCGGTGGGGACAGATACGCAGTATTTT
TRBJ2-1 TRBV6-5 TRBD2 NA CASSRSSGRNEQFF TGTGCCAGCAGCCGATCTAGCGGGAGGAATGAGCAGTTCTTC
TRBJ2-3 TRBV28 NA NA CASSSGRALPDTQYF TGTGCCAGCAGTTCAGGCCGTGCGCTTCCAGATACGCAGTATTTT
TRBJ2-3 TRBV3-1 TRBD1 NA CASSQGIGTGNTDTQYF TGTGCCAGCAGCCAAGGTATCGGGACAGGGAACACAGATACGCAGTATTTT
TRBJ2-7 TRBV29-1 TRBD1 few CSARGGQDYEQYF TGCAGCGCCCGTGGGGGACAGGACTACGAGCAGTACTTC
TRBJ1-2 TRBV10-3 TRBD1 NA CAIMVPGQGKTNYGYTF TGTGCCATCATGGTACCGGGACAGGGCAAGACTAACTATGGCTACACCTTC
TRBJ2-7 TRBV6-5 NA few CASSSPTRDGIYEQYF TGTGCCAGCAGTTCCCCTACGCGGGACGGGATCTACGAGCAGTACTTC
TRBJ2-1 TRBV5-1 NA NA CASSLDYAYEQFF TGCGCCAGCAGCTTGGACTATGCTTATGAGCAGTTCTTC
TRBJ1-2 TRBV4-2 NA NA CASSQDGGLDYGYTF TGTGCCAGCAGCCAAGATGGGGGGTTAGACTATGGCTACACCTTC
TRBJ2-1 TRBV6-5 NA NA CASSYFAASSYNEQFF TGTGCCAGCAGTTACTTTGCGGCGAGCTCCTACAATGAGCAGTTCTTC
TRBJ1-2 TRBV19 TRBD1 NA CASGTGLAYGYTF TGTGCCAGTGGGACAGGGTTGGCGTATGGCTACACCTTC
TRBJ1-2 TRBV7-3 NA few CASSLRGTSNYGYTF TGTGCCAGCAGCTTGAGGGGGACCTCTAACTATGGCTACACCTTC
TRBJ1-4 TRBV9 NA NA CASSVTQGGELFF TGTGCCAGCAGCGTAACCCAGGGCGGGGAACTGTTTTTT
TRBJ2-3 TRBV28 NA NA CASSLEVGTQYF TGTGCCAGCAGTTTAGAGGTGGGAACGCAGTATTTT
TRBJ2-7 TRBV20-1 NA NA CSARSGEGRYEQYF TGCAGTGCTAGAAGCGGCGAGGGTCGTTACGAGCAGTACTTC
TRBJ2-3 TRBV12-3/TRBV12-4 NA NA CAGSFWASTDTQYF TGTGCCGGCAGTTTTTGGGCTAGCACAGATACGCAGTATTTT
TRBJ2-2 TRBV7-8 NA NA CASSLEGYTGELFF TGTGCCAGCAGCTTAGAGGGTTACACCGGGGAGCTGTTTTTT
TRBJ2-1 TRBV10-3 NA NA CAISEDGTTYNEQFF TGTGCCATCAGTGAGGACGGGACAACCTACAATGAGCAGTTCTTC
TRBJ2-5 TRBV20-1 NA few CSARGQAETQYF TGCAGTGCTAGGGGACAAGCGGAGACCCAGTACTTC
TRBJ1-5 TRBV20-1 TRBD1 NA CSAYGQGKSNQPQHF TGCAGTGCTTACGGACAGGGGAAGAGCAATCAGCCCCAGCATTTT
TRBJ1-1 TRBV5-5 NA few CASSLAQNTEAFF TGTGCCAGCAGCTTGGCCCAGAACACTGAAGCTTTCTTT
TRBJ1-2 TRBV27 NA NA CASSLWGGSLDTFNYGYTF TGTGCCAGCAGTTTATGGGGGGGGAGTCTGGACACCTTTAACTATGGCTACACCTTC
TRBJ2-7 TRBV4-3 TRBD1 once CASSQARGTVLNKQYF TGCGCCAGCAGCCAAGCGAGGGGGACAGTACTCAACAAGCAGTACTTC
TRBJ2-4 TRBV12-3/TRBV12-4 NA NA CANSLEPNLAKNIQYF TGTGCCAACAGTTTAGAACCGAACCTAGCCAAAAACATTCAGTACTTC
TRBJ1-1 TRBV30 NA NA CAWSPMNTEAFF TGTGCCTGGAGTCCAATGAACACTGAAGCTTTCTTT